The sequence of this T cell receptor beta chain was determined in a study of graft-versus-host responses after intestinal transplantation. Per the germline V gene, CDR1 is MGHRA and CDR2 is YSYEKL. The CDR3 sequence is 15 residues long. V was clipped by 5 bases and J by 0 bases, with 11 bases between them. Measured with immunoSEQ multiplex PCR; TCRdb has only the in-frame clones, and not every one. Of around 99,000 clones listed, about 87% were seen once; the top ten hold about 0.7%. With regard to this clone: Its antigen is not identified.

Sequenced material: unstimulated CD4+ T cells sorted from spleen or lymph node cells, taken before transplant. The source of this sequence is a human donor who was the organ donor for an intestinal transplant. V gene TRBV4-1 combines with J gene TRBJ2-1; D unresolved. The CDR3 nucleotides read TGCGCCAGCAGCAATCTCCCCACCTCCTACAATGAGCAGTTCTTC. Its protein is CASSNLPTSYNEQFF.